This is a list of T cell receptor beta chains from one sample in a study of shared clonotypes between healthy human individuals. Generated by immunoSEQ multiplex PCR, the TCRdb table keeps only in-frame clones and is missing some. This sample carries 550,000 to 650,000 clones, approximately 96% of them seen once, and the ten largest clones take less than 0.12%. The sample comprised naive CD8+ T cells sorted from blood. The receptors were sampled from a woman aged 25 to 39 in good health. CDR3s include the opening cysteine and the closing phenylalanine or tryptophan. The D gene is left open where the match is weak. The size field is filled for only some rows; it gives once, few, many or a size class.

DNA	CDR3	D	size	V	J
TGTGCCAGCAGCTTGGCACTAGCGGGGGGAGGATCCTACGAGCAGTACTTC	CASSLALAGGGSYEQYF	TRBD2	-	TRBV5-4	TRBJ2-7
TGTGCCAGCAGGGTAGCGGGAGACTACGAGCAGTACTTC	CASRVAGDYEQYF	TRBD2	-	TRBV6-5	TRBJ2-7
TGTGCCAGCAGCTTAGGGGAGGATGAGCAGTTCTTC	CASSLGEDEQFF	-	-	TRBV7-6	TRBJ2-1
TGTGCCAGCAGCTTAGGTGTTCGTAGATGGTACGAGCAGTACTTC	CASSLGVRRWYEQYF	-	-	TRBV11-2	TRBJ2-7
TGTGCCAGCAGGACTCAGGGGGGAGGCGAAGCTTTCTTT	CASRTQGGGEAFF	TRBD1	few	TRBV28	TRBJ1-1
TGTGCCAGCAGCGTAGGTACGGGAAATTTTCAAGAGACCCAGTACTTC	CASSVGTGNFQETQYF	-	-	TRBV9	TRBJ2-5
TGTGCCAGCAGTTTCCCCGGGGAGCTGTTTTTT	CASSFPGELFF	-	-	TRBV27	TRBJ2-2
TGTGCCAGCAGTCATCTTGGGACTAGCGGGCCCTACGAGCAGTACTTC	CASSHLGTSGPYEQYF	TRBD2	-	TRBV27	TRBJ2-7
TGTGCCAGCAGTCTCGGACATTACAATGAGCAGTTCTTC	CASSLGHYNEQFF	-	-	TRBV5-6	TRBJ2-1
TGCAGCGTTGAGTCCCCCAGCTCCTACGAGCAGTACTTC	CSVESPSSYEQYF	-	few	TRBV29-1	TRBJ2-7
TGCGCCAGCAGCTGGGGGCGGGGGATGAACACTGAAGCTTTCTTT	CASSWGRGMNTEAFF	-	-	TRBV5-1	TRBJ1-1
TGTGCCAGCAGTTACTCAACGGGGCAGAAGGCCTACGAGCAGTACTTC	CASSYSTGQKAYEQYF	-	-	TRBV6-5	TRBJ2-7
TGCAGCGTTGAAAGGGCTAGCGGGAGCACCGGGGAGCTGTTTTTT	CSVERASGSTGELFF	TRBD2	-	TRBV29-1	TRBJ2-2
TGTGCCAGCAGTTCCGTTGGGACAGCCCCCTACGAGCAGTACTTC	CASSSVGTAPYEQYF	TRBD1	-	TRBV28	TRBJ2-7
TGTGCCAGCAGGATACAGGGCAATCAGCCCCAGCATTTT	CASRIQGNQPQHF	-	-	TRBV28	TRBJ1-5
TGTGCCAGCAGTACCCGGTCGAACTCTGGGGCCAACGTCCTGACTTTC	CASSTRSNSGANVLTF	-	-	TRBV28	TRBJ2-6
TGTGCCACAGCCGTTGGGACCCTCCACTTT	CATAVGTLHF	-	once	TRBV2	TRBJ1-6
TGCGCCAGCAGCTTCGGGACAGGGACCTACGAGCAGTACTTC	CASSFGTGTYEQYF	TRBD1	few	TRBV5-1	TRBJ2-7
TGTGCCAGCAGCCTTAGCGGGAAGCCCTACGAGCAGTACTTC	CASSLSGKPYEQYF	TRBD2	-	TRBV6-5	TRBJ2-7
TGTGCCAGCAGTGATACGATAGTCTCTCGGTACAATGAGCAGTTCTTC	CASSDTIVSRYNEQFF	-	-	TRBV28	TRBJ2-1
TGTGCCAGCAGTTACAAGGCCGAGGGAACCGGGGAGCTGTTTTTT	CASSYKAEGTGELFF	-	-	TRBV6-6	TRBJ2-2
TGTGCCAGTAGTATCGGGACAGGGTTCCGACAGCCCCAGCATTTT	CASSIGTGFRQPQHF	TRBD1	-	TRBV19	TRBJ1-5
TGTGCCAGCAGCCAAGATTGGCACCCGGGTGTACCCTACGAGCAGTACTTC	CASSQDWHPGVPYEQYF	-	-	TRBV4-2	TRBJ2-7
TGTGCCAGCAGCCACCAAGGGAATCAAGAGACCCAGTACTTC	CASSHQGNQETQYF	-	-	TRBV4-2	TRBJ2-5
TGTGCCAGCAGTCGGACAGCTAAATCTAACTATGGCTACACCTTC	CASSRTAKSNYGYTF	-	-	TRBV6-1	TRBJ1-2
TGTGCCAGCAGCGGACAGGTTGAAGAGCAGTTCTTC	CASSGQVEEQFF	TRBD1	-	TRBV16	TRBJ2-1
TGTGCCAGCAGCCCCAGACAGAGAGACCCTTACTACGAGCAGTACTTC	CASSPRQRDPYYEQYF	-	-	TRBV7-9	TRBJ2-7
TGTGCCAGCAGCTTAGGCCCTGCGGGGACAGACCAAGAGACCCAGTACTTC	CASSLGPAGTDQETQYF	-	-	TRBV7-9	TRBJ2-5
TGTGCCAGCAGCCAAGATTGGGGTAGGGGAGAAGAGACCCAGTACTTC	CASSQDWGRGEETQYF	-	-	TRBV14	TRBJ2-5
TGTGCCAGCAGTGAAAGACCCAATGAGCAGTTCTTC	CASSERPNEQFF	-	-	TRBV2	TRBJ2-1